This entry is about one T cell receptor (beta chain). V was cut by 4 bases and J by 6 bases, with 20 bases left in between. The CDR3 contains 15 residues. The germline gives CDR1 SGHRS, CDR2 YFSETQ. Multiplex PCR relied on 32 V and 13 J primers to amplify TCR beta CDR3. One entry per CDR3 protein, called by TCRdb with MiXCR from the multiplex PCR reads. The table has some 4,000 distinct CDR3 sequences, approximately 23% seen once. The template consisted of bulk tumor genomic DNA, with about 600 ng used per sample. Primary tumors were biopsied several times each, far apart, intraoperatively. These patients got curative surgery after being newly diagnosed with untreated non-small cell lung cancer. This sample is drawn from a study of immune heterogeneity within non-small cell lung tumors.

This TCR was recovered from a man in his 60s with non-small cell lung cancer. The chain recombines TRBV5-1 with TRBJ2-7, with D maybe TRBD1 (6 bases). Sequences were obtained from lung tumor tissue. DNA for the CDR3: TGCGCCAGCAGCCTAACGACAGGAGTGAGCGCCGAGCAGTACTTC. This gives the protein CASSLTTGVSAEQYF.